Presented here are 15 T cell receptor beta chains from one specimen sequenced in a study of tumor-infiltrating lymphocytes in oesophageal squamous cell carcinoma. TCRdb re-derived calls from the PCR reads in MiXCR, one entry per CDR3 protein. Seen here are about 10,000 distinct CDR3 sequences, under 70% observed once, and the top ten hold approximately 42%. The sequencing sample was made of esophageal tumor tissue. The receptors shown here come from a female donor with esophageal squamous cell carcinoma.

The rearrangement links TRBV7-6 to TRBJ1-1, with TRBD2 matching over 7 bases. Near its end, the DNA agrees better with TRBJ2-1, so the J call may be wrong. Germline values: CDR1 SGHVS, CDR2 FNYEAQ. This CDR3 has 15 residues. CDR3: CASSFYGEGSYEQFF. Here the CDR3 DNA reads TGTGCCAGCAGCTTCTACGGGGAGGGCAGCTATGAGCAGTTCTTC.

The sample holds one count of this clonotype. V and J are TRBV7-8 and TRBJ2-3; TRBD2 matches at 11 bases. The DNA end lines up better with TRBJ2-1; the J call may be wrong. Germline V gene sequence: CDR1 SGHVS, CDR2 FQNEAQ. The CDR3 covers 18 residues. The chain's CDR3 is CASSPPGISGRAYNEQFF. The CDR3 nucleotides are TGTGCCAGCAGCCCGCCGGGAATTAGCGGGAGGGCCTACAATGAGCAGTTCTTC.

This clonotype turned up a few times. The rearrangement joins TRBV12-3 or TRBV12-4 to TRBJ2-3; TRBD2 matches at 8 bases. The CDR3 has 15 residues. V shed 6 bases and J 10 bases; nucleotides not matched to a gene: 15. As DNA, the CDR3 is TGTGCCAGCAGCCCAACCGGGACTAGTTTTGTTGCGCAGTATTTT. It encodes CASSPTGTSFVAQYF.

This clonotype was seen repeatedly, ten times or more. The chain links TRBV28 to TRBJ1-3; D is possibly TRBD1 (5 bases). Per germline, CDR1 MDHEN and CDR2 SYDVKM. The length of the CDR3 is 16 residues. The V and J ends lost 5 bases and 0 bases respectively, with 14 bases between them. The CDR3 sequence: CASSHQPGTSGNTIYF. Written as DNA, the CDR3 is TGTGCCAGCAGTCATCAACCCGGGACCTCTGGAAACACCATATATTTT.

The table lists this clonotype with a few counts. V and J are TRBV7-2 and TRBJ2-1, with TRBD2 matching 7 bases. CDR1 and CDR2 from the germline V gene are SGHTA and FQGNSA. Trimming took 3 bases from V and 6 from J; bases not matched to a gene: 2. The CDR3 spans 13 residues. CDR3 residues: CASSFGGSNEQFF. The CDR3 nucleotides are TGTGCCAGCAGCTTCGGCGGGAGCAATGAGCAGTTCTTC.

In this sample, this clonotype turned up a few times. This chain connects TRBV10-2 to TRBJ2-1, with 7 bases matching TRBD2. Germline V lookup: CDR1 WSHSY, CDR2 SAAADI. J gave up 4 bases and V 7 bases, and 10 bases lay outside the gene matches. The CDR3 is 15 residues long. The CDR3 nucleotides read TGCGCCAGCACTACAAGCGGGAATCGGTACAATGAGCAGTTCTTC. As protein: CASTTSGNRYNEQFF.

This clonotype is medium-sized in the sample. Here the CDR3 DNA reads TGCGCCAGCAAATTAGCTAGTATGAGGACCGAGACCCAGTACTTC. Encoded protein: CASKLASMRTETQYF. This chain uses TRBV10-2 with TRBJ2-5, with D uncertain. V lost 7 bases, J lost 5 bases, and 20 bases lay in between. Germline-derived CDR1 and CDR2 are WSHSY and SAAADI. The CDR3 has 15 amino acids.

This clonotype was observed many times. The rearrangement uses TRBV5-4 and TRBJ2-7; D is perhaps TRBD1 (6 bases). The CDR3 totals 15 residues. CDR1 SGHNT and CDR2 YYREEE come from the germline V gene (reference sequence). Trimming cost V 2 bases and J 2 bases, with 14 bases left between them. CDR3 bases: TGTGCCAGCAGCTTAGAACAGGGTACCACCTACGAGCAGTACTTC. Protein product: CASSLEQGTTYEQYF. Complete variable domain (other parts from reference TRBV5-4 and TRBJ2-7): ETGVTQSPTHLIKTRGQQVTLRCSSQSGHNTVSWYQQALGQGPQFIFQYYREEENGRGNFPPRFSGLQFPNYSSELNVNALELDDSALYLCASSLEQGTTYEQYFGPGTRLTVT.

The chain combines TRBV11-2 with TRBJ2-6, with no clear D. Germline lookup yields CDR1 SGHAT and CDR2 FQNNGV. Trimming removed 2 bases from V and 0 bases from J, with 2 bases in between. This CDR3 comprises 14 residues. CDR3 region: CASSLSSGANVLTF. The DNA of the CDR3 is TGTGCCAGCAGCTTATCCTCTGGGGCCAACGTCCTGACTTTC.

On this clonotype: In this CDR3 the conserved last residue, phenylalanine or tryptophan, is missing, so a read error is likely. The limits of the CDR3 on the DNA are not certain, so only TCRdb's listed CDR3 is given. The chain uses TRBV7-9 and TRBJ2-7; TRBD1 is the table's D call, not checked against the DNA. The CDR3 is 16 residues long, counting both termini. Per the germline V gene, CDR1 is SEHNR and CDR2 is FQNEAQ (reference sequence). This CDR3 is CAGQGTGGTTEQFFGS.

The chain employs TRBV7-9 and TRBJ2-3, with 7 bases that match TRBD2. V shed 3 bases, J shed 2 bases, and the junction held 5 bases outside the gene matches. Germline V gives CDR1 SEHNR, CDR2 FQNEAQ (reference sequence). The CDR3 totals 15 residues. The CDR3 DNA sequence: TGTGCCAGCAGCTTCAAAGCGGGGTTCACAGATACGCAGTATTTT. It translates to CASSFKAGFTDTQYF.

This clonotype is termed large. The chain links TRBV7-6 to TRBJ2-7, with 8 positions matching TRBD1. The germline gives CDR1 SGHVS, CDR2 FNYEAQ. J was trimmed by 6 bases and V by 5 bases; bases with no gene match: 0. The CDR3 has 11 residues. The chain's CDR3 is CASSTGGEQYF. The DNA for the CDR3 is TGTGCCAGCAGCACAGGGGGCGAGCAGTACTTC.

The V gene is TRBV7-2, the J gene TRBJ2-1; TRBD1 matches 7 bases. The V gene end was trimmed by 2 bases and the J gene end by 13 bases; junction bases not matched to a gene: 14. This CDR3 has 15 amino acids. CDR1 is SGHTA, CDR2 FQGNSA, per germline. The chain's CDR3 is CASSLSRQGQETQFF. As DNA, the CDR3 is TGTGCCAGCAGCTTATCCCGACAGGGACAAGAGACCCAGTTCTTC.

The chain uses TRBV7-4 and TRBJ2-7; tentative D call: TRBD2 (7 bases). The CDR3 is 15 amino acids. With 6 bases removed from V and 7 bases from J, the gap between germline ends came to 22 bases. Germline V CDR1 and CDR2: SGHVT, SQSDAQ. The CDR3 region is CASRKGGSSYNEQYF. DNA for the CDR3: TGTGCCAGCAGAAAGGGGGGGAGCTCCTACAATGAGCAGTACTTC.

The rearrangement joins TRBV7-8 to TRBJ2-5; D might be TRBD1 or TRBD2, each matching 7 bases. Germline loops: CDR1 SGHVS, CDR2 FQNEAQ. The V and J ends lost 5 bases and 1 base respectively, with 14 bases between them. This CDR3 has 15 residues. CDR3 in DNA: TGTGCCAGCAGCCCATCAGGGGGGGGCCAAGAGACCCAGTACTTC. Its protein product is CASSPSGGGQETQYF.